Listed here are 2 T cell receptor beta chains from one sample, sequenced in a study of long-term antiretroviral therapy in people with HIV. Investigators performed immunoSEQ version v3.0 at survey level. The method was immunoSEQ multiplex PCR; TCRdb's version includes in-frame clones alone and lacks a portion of them. This table has some 16,000 clones, about 88% appearing once. The sequencing used unsorted PBMCs, collected 0.5 years after starting antiretroviral therapy. All receptors derive from a woman aged 35 to 49 with HIV.

This clone was picked up a small number of times. V is TRBV11-2 and J is TRBJ1-5, with 11 bases that match TRBD1. The CDR3 is 15 residues long. CDR1 is SGHAT, CDR2 FQNNGV, per germline. Trimming removed 5 bases from V and 3 bases from J; junction bases left unmatched: 3. The CDR3 reads CASSLGQGDNQPQHF. CDR3 in DNA: TGTGCCAGCAGCCTGGGACAGGGGGACAATCAGCCCCAGCATTTT.

This chain uses TRBV9 with TRBJ2-2, with D tentatively TRBD2 (6 bases). CDR1 is SGDLS and CDR2 is YYNGEE in the germline V gene. This CDR3 contains 14 residues. The V end lost 7 bases, the J end lost 2 bases, and 12 bases lay between the germline ends. CDR3 bases: TGTGCCAGCCGCGCTGCGGGAAACACCGGGGAGCTGTTTTTT. Translated, it gives CASRAAGNTGELFF.